Included here is one T cell receptor beta chain sequence, with context. What it binds is unknown. This entry comes from a study of STAT5B mutations in CD4+ large granular lymphocyte leukemia. The repertoire was sequenced with immunoSEQ multiplex PCR; TCRdb's copy has only in-frame clones and lacks some. Of approximately 20,000 clones in the sample, approximately 70% were seen once. General study findings and limits: TRBV06-family usage was enriched in top patient clones (8/27) versus controls (2/35).

This CDR3 contains 15 residues. V was shortened by 0 bases and J by 5 bases, with 14 bases between the two germline ends. The V gene's germline CDR1 is SGHDT and CDR2 YYEEEE. This rearrangement joins TRBV5-6 to TRBJ2-5, with D maybe TRBD2 (6 bases). Sequenced input: CD4+ T cells from blood buffy coats. This clonotype was obtained from a human donor in good health. DNA of the CDR3: TGTGCCAGCAGCTTGGACCGGATCCGGGGGGAGACCCAGTACTTC. This sequence encodes CASSLDRIRGETQYF.